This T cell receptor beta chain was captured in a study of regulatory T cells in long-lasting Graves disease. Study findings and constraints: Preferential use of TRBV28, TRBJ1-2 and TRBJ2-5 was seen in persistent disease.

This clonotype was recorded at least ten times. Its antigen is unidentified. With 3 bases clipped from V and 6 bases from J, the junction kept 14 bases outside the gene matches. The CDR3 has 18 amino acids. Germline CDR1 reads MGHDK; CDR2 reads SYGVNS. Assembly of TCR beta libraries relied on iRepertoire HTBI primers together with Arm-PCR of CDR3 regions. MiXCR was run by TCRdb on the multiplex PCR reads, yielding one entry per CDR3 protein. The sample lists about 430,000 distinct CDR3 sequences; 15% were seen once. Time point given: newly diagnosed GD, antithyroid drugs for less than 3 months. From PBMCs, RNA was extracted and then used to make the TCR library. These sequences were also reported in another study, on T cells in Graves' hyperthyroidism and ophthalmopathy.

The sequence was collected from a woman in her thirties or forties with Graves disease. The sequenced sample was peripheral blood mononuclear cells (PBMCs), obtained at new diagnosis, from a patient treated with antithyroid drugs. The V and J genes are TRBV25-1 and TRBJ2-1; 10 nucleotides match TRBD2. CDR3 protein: CASSEYFPSGSDPNEQFF. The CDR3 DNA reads TGTGCCAGCAGTGAGTATTTTCCTAGCGGGAGCGATCCCAATGAGCAGTTCTTC.